The 29 T cell receptor beta chains presented below share a single source sample, sequenced in a study of identical twins. TCRdb reprocessed the 5' RACE reads with MiXCR, giving one entry per CDR3 protein. The data show hundreds of thousands of distinct CDR3 sequences, 15% to 20% seen once. These data also featured in a second study, about T cells expressing NK-cell markers.

What was sequenced was PBMCs. These TCRs come from a woman younger than 35 in good health.

The chain carries TRBV9 and TRBJ2-5, with D tentatively TRBD2 (6 bases). The ends were cut back, 3 bases at V and 1 base at J, with 10 bases in the middle. The CDR3 spans 14 residues. Germline assignment: CDR1 SGDLS and CDR2 YYNGEE. CDR3: CASSAGTFQETQYF. CDR3 in DNA: TGTGCCAGCAGCGCCGGGACTTTCCAAGAGACCCAGTACTTC.

This clonotype was counted a few times. The V call is TRBV28, the J call TRBJ1-5; D gene uncertain. Trimming left V 1 base short and J 3 bases short, with 10 bases between. This CDR3 has 15 amino acids. CDR1 and CDR2 from the germline V gene are MDHEN and SYDVKM. The CDR3 DNA reads as TGTGCCAGCAGTTTATTACCAGGCACCAATCAGCCCCAGCATTTT. It encodes CASSLLPGTNQPQHF.

There are a few counts of this clonotype. The V gene is TRBV10-3, the J gene TRBJ2-1; tentatively, D is TRBD2 (6 bases). The CDR3 has 16 amino acids. Trimming pared 3 bases from V and 7 bases from J, leaving 19 bases between. Germline assignment: CDR1 ENHRY and CDR2 SYGVKD. DNA of the CDR3: TGTGCCATCAGTGACCTTGGGACTGGCCATCGGAATGAGCAGTTCTTC. This translates into CAISDLGTGHRNEQFF.

This clonotype was seen many times. This sequence joins TRBV12-3 or TRBV12-4 and TRBJ2-3; 7 nucleotides align to TRBD1. V gave up 5 bases and J gave up 3 bases; unmatched junction bases: 5. CDR3 length: 14 amino acids. The CDR3 sequence: CASSPHRGTDTQYF. The CDR3 DNA follows: TGTGCCAGCAGTCCCCACAGGGGTACAGATACGCAGTATTTT.

This clonotype was detected only once. One end of the junction is discordant with germline, which a read error may explain. The CDR3 DNA is TGCTGTGCTAGTGCCAACTTTATGGACAGGGGTTCCTACGAGCAGTACTTC. Its translation: CCASANFMDRGSYEQYF. This sequence joins TRBV20-1 and TRBJ2-7; 9 positions match TRBD1. There are 17 residues in the CDR3. Germline CDR1 DFQATT, CDR2 SNEGSKA (reference sequence).

This clonotype was counted only a few times. Just one base apart from a much larger clone, this may be a read error. The chain joins TRBV7-7 to TRBJ1-1; D is unclear. Trimming left V 5 bases short and J 1 base short, with 8 bases between. The length of the CDR3 is 13 residues. Germline V gene sequence: CDR1 SSHAT, CDR2 FNYEAQ (reference sequence). Here the CDR3 reads CASSLQWNTEAFF. DNA for the CDR3: TGTGCCAGCAGCCTCCAGTGGAACACTGAAGCTTTCTTT.

This chain joins TRBV5-1 and TRBJ2-7; a weak D match, TRBD2 (6 bases). V gave up 0 bases and J gave up 3 bases, with 13 bases separating them. The CDR3 contains 15 residues. Germline lookup yields CDR1 SGHRS and CDR2 YFSETQ. The CDR3 region is CASSLEAGPFYEQYF. CDR3 DNA sequence: TGCGCCAGCAGCTTGGAGGCGGGACCTTTCTACGAGCAGTACTTC.

This chain links TRBV28 with TRBJ1-2, with unresolved D. This CDR3 region has 11 residues. CDR1 is MDHEN, CDR2 SYDVKM, per germline. The ends were cut back, 3 bases at V and 12 bases at J, with 11 bases in the middle. In DNA form, the CDR3 reads TGTGCCAGCAGTTTGCACGGGAGGCACACCTTC. This translates into CASSLHGRHTF.

V usage is TRBV20-1 and J usage is TRBJ2-1; TRBD2 matches 12 bases. V dropped 3 bases and J dropped 10; count of bases not matched to a gene: 7. The CDR3 spans 14 residues. Germline V gene sequence: CDR1 DFQATT, CDR2 SNEGSKA (reference sequence). In DNA, the CDR3 is TGCAGTGCTAGCTTCCTAGCGGGAGGGTTGGAGCAGTTCTTC. Protein sequence: CSASFLAGGLEQFF.

This clonotype was counted between two and nine times. This chain connects TRBV7-9 to TRBJ2-5; D gene uncertain. Trimming removed 1 base at V and 2 bases at J, with 11 bases between. Germline-derived CDR1 and CDR2 are SEHNR and FQNEAQ (reference sequence). This CDR3 comprises 15 residues. Here the CDR3 DNA reads TGTGCCAGCAGCTTAGGGTCTGCAGTTCAAGAGACCCAGTACTTC. The encoded protein is CASSLGSAVQETQYF.

V gene TRBV7-8 combines with J gene TRBJ2-3, with a weak D call TRBD1 (5 bases). This CDR3 spans 14 amino acids. The V gene lost 4 bases and the J gene lost 2 bases, with 10 bases spanning the gap. Looked up from germline, CDR1 is SGHVS and CDR2 is FQNEAQ. The CDR3 spells CASSYRTPTDTQYF. The CDR3 region has the DNA TGTGCCAGCAGCTATAGGACACCCACAGATACGCAGTATTTT.

The chain is built from TRBV7-9 and TRBJ2-5; TRBD2 matches 9 bases. The germline CDR1 and CDR2 sequences are SEHNR and FQNEAQ (reference sequence). The CDR3 covers 17 residues. The V segment lost 1 base and the J segment 6 bases; nucleotides outside the gene matches: 12. In DNA, the CDR3 is TGTGCCAGCAGCTTAGAAGCGGGAGGCCCGCCGAGGCAGACCCAGTACTTC. This codes for CASSLEAGGPPRQTQYF.

The CDR3 spells CASSHLSGETQYF. The CDR3 nucleotides read TGCGCCAGCAGCCATCTCAGCGGAGAGACCCAGTACTTC. The chain couples TRBV4-3 to TRBJ2-5, with a possible D match to TRBD2 (5 bases). V lost 3 bases and J 4 bases, leaving 9 bases between the germline ends. The CDR3 loop spans 13 amino acids. In germline, CDR1 is LGHNA, CDR2 YSLEER.

This clonotype has a handful of counts. The chain combines TRBV6-5 with TRBJ2-1; TRBD2 aligns across 9 bases. J lost 7 bases, V lost 3 bases, and 10 bases had no gene match. The germline gives CDR1 MNHEY, CDR2 SVGAGI. The CDR3 length is 16 residues. CDR3 loop: CASSYSRAGGINEQFF. The DNA for the CDR3 is TGTGCCAGCAGTTATTCTAGGGCGGGGGGGATAAATGAGCAGTTCTTC.

This clonotype has ten or more counts. The CDR3 protein is CASSQDIRGGQETQYF. CDR3 bases: TGCGCCAGCAGCCAAGACATCAGGGGTGGTCAAGAGACCCAGTACTTC. The chain combines TRBV4-3 with TRBJ2-5; D perhaps matches TRBD1 (6 bases). Germline V lookup: CDR1 LGHNA, CDR2 YSLEER. Trimming shortened V by 0 bases and J by 2 bases, and 13 bases separated the two germline ends. CDR3 size: 16 residues.

The CDR3 is CASSLGRSSPLHF. The DNA of the CDR3 is TGTGCCAGCAGCTTGGGTAGGAGTTCACCCCTCCACTTT. The chain recombines TRBV5-6 with TRBJ1-6; D not resolved. Trimming pared 0 bases from V and 9 bases from J, leaving 7 bases between. This CDR3 has 13 residues. Looked up from germline, CDR1 is SGHDT and CDR2 is YYEEEE.

V gene TRBV18 combines with J gene TRBJ1-3; 11 nucleotides line up with TRBD1. This CDR3 has 16 amino acids. The trim removed 0 bases at V and 6 bases at J, leaving 4 bases unmatched. CDR1 and CDR2 (germline): KGHSH, LQKENI. CDR3 nucleotide sequence: TGTGCCAGCTCACCACCGAGGACAGGGGGCATAAACACCATATATTTT. Translated, it gives CASSPPRTGGINTIYF.

This clonotype came up a few times. J is TRBJ2-1 and V is TRBV20-1; TRBD2 matches 11 bases. Unmatched junction bases numbered 6, after V lost 0 bases and J lost 5 bases. There are 16 residues in the CDR3. CDR1 DFQATT and CDR2 SNEGSKA come from the germline V gene (reference sequence). The CDR3 sequence: CSARDPTSGSNNEQFF. CDR3 DNA sequence: TGCAGTGCTAGAGATCCCACTAGCGGGAGTAACAATGAGCAGTTCTTC.

This clonotype was seen ten or more times. The gene calls are TRBV30 and TRBJ2-7; a weak D match, TRBD1 (5 bases). The CDR3 has 13 amino acids. The germline V gene encodes CDR1 GTSNPN and CDR2 SVGIG (reference sequence). Trimming cost V 0 bases and J 8 bases, with 14 bases left between them. The chain's CDR3 is CAWSVSRAGKQYF. CDR3 coding DNA: TGTGCCTGGAGTGTTTCCAGGGCCGGTAAGCAGTACTTC.

This clonotype was observed a few times. The rearrangement links TRBV5-1 to TRBJ1-1; no reliable D call. CDR3 length equals 13 residues. Trimming pared 0 bases from V and 6 bases from J, leaving 9 bases between. From germline, CDR1 is SGHRS and CDR2 YFSETQ. The chain's CDR3 is CASSLEEGAEAFF. CDR3 in DNA: TGCGCCAGCAGCTTGGAGGAGGGAGCTGAAGCTTTCTTT.

The chain joins TRBV6-1 to TRBJ2-1, with TRBD1 matching over 9 bases. The length of the CDR3 is 15 residues. V gave up 4 bases and J gave up 8 bases; unmatched junction bases: 9. CDR1 is MNHNS, CDR2 SASEGT, per germline. The CDR3 DNA sequence: TGTGCCAGCAGTGGCCGGGACAGGGAATTCTATGAGCAGTTCTTC. This sequence encodes CASSGRDREFYEQFF.

There are a few counts of this clonotype. CDR3 protein: CASRQAHAETQYF. CDR3 nucleotides: TGCGCCAGCAGACAGGCCCATGCAGAGACCCAGTACTTC. The chain is built from TRBV5-1 and TRBJ2-5; TRBD1 is a possible D gene (5 bases). This CDR3 is 13 amino acids long. Germline CDR1 and CDR2: SGHRS and YFSETQ. The germline V and J ends were trimmed by 5 bases and 4 bases, with 12 bases remaining between them.

The chain employs TRBV12-3 or TRBV12-4 and TRBJ2-1, with 9 bases aligning to TRBD2. The CDR3 covers 16 residues. The V and J ends lost 5 bases and 6 bases, in that order; junction bases with no gene match: 11. The CDR3 region has the DNA TGTGCCAGCAGTCGTTATGGGGGCGGGAGGGCCAATGAGCAGTTCTTC. Translated: CASSRYGGGRANEQFF.

This chain joins TRBV5-1 and TRBJ1-2, with D possibly TRBD1 on 5 matching bases. V dropped 7 bases and J dropped 6 bases, with 16 bases sitting between them. CDR3 length equals 13 residues. CDR1 and CDR2 from the germline V gene are SGHRS and YFSETQ. For the CDR3, the DNA is TGCGCCAGCTTAGGCCTGGTGGGGGATGGCTACACCTTC. Its translation is CASLGLVGDGYTF. The whole variable domain, filled in from reference TRBV5-1 and TRBJ1-2, reads KAGVTQTPRYLIKTRGQQVTLSCSPISGHRSVSWYQQTPGQGLQFLFEYFSETQRNKGNFPGRFSGRQFSNSRSEMNVSTLELGDSALYLCASLGLVGDGYTFGSGTRLTVV.

This clonotype was detected a few times. CDR3 sequence: CASSVVVDSYEQYF. The CDR3 bases are TGTGCCAGCAGCGTAGTTGTAGACTCCTACGAGCAGTACTTC. V is TRBV9 and J is TRBJ2-7; D unresolved. V lost 0 bases and J 0 bases, leaving 7 bases between the germline ends. Germline values: CDR1 SGDLS, CDR2 YYNGEE. CDR3 size: 14 residues.

This clonotype was counted a few times. The chain employs TRBV12-3 or TRBV12-4 and TRBJ1-1; no clear D. This CDR3 region has 16 residues. Trimming removed 1 base from V and 0 bases from J, with 12 bases in between. The CDR3 loop reads CASSLGAALMNTEAFF. The DNA of the CDR3 is TGTGCCAGCAGTTTAGGGGCAGCCCTCATGAACACTGAAGCTTTCTTT.

This rearrangement joins TRBV20-1 to TRBJ2-1, with TRBD2 matching over 10 bases. Germline V lookup: CDR1 DFQATT, CDR2 SNEGSKA (reference sequence). This CDR3 is 15 amino acids long. V shed 3 bases and J 2 bases; nucleotides not matched to a gene: 4. The DNA for the CDR3 is TGCAGTGCTAGTGGGCTAGCGGGGGCCTACAATGAGCAGTTCTTC. This translates into CSASGLAGAYNEQFF.

The chain links TRBV10-3 to TRBJ2-3, with 9 bases identical to TRBD2. The germline V gene encodes CDR1 ENHRY and CDR2 SYGVKD. Losses at the gene ends were 3 bases for V and 6 bases for J; bases not matched to a gene: 10. The CDR3 has 16 amino acids. DNA for the CDR3: TGTGCCATCAGTGACTTCCCTAGCGGGGTAGTGGATACGCAGTATTTT. Its protein product is CAISDFPSGVVDTQYF.

The chain joins TRBV11-2 to TRBJ2-2; D remains unclear. With 2 bases removed from V and 6 bases from J, the gap between germline ends came to 16 bases. The germline CDR1 and CDR2 sequences are SGHAT and FQNNGV. This CDR3 has 16 amino acids. The DNA of the CDR3 is TGTGCCAGCAGCTTAACTGATGCAGTGGCGTCCGGGGAGCTGTTTTTT. It is translated as CASSLTDAVASGELFF.